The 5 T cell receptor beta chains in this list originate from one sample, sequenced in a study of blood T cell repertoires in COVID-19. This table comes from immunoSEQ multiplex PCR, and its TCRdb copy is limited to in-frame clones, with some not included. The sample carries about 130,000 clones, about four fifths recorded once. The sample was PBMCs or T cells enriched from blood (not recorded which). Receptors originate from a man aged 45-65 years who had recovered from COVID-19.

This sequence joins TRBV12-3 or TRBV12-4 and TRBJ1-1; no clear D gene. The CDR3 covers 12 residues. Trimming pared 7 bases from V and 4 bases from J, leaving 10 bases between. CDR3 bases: TGTGCCAGCACCCATCCAGGCACTGAAGCTTTCTTT. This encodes CASTHPGTEAFF.

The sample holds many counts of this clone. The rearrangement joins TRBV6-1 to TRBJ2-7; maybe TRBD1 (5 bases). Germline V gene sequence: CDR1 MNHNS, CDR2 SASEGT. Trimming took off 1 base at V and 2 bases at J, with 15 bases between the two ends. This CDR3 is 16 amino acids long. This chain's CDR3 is CASSEEPRGNPYEQYF. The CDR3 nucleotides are TGTGCCAGCAGTGAAGAACCTAGGGGAAATCCCTACGAGCAGTACTTC.

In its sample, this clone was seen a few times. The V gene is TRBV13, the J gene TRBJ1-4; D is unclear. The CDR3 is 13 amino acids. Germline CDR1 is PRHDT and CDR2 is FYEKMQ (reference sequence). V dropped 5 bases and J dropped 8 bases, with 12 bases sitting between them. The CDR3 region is CASSLGVREKLFF. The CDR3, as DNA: TGTGCCAGCAGCCTCGGGGTGCGGGAAAAACTGTTTTTT. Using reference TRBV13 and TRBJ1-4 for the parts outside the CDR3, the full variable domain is AAGVIQSPRHLIKEKRETATLKCYPIPRHDTVYWYQQGPGQDPQFLISFYEKMQSDKGSIPDRFSAQQFSDYHSELNMSSLELGDSALYFCASSLGVREKLFFGSGTQLSVL.

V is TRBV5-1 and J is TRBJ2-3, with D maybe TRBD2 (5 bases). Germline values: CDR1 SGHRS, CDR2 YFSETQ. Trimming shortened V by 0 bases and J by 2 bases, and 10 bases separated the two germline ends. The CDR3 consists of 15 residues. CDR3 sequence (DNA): TGCGCCAGCAGCTTGGGGAATAGCGCCACAGATACGCAGTATTTT. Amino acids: CASSLGNSATDTQYF.

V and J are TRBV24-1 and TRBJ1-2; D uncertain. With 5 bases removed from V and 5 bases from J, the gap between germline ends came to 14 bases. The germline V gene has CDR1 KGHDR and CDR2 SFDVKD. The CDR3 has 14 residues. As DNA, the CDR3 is TGTGCCACCAGTGGGGCGTCTTCCCCTTATGGCTACACCTTC. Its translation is CATSGASSPYGYTF.